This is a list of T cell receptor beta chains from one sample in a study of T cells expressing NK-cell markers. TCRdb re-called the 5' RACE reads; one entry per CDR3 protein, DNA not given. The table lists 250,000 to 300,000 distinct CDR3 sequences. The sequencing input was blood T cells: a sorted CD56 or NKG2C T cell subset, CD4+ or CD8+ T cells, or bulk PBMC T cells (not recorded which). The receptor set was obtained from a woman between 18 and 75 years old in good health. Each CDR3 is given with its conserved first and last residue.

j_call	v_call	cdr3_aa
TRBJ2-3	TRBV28	CASSLIAGGGTQYF
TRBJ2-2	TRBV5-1	CASSRQGRTGELFF
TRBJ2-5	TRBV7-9	CASSLVPGKETQYF
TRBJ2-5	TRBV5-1	CASSLVTRREETQYF
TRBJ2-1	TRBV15	CATSSPRGRGSYNEQFF
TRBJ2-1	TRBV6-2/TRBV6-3	CASGKSPGSEYVNEQFF
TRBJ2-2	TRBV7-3	CASSSRLAGGTGELFF
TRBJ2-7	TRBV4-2	CASSQEKGGTTTYEQYF
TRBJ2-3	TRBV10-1	CASSELASGQDTQYF
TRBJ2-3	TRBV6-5	CASRSRDTQYF
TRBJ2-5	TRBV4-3	CASSQEASGGETQYF
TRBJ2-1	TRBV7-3	CASSLNARGNEQFF
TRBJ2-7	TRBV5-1	CASSLRDTTYEQYF
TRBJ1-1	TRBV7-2	CASSPSLAGTEAFF
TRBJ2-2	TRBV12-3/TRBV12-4	CASSPPDAANGELFF
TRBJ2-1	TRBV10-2	CASTLGSPTYNEQFF
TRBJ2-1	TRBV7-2	CASSSWNNEQFF
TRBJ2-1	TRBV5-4	CASSSPTSGGEQFF
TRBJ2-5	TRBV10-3	CAISDPGTVVTQYF
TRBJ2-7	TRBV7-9	CASSFGTGGYEQYF
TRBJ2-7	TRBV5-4	CASSSVTGFSEQYF
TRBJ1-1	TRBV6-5	CASSYGTLNTEAFF
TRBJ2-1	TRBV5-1	CASSGTLGNEQFF
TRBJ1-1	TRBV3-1	CASNYYRGTLNTEAFF
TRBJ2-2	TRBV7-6	CASSLVLAEKTNTGELFF
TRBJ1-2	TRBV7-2	CASSLDPGTYGYTF
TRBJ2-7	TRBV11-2	CASSPGGLAGVIKYEQYF
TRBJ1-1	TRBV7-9	CASTTFTSTNTEAFF
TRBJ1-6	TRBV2	CASSERGAPLHF
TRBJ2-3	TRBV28	CASRPTSGYTDTQYF
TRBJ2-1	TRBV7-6	CASSFERFSYNEQFF
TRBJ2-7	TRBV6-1	CASRGTGGLGEQYF
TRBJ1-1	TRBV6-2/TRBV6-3	CASSYPKGSLNTEAFF
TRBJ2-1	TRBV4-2	CASSQDTRLAGVTNEQFF
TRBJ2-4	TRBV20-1	CSATTPGMGAKNIQYF